This TCR beta chain originates from a study of control samples from healthy donors and cancer patients. Trimming shortened V by 2 bases and J by 5 bases, and 10 bases separated the two germline ends. Germline loops: CDR1 LGHNA, CDR2 YNFKEQ. The CDR3 is 14 amino acids. Some clones are missing from TCRdb's copy, which holds only in-frame ones; the method was immunoSEQ multiplex PCR. The sample consists of 100,000 or so clones, approximately 93% of them appearing once. The rearrangement joins TRBV4-2 to TRBJ1-5, with D maybe TRBD1 (5 bases). What was sequenced was blood. This TCR was recovered from a woman aged 25 to 39 in good health. The CDR3 DNA reads TGTGCCAGCAGCCAAATGGGAGGGGATCAGCCCCAGCATTTT. Amino acid sequence: CASSQMGGDQPQHF.